The clone carrying this TCR beta chain was picked up many times. The target antigen is unknown. The record originates from a study of CD8 T cells in ankylosing spondylitis. Germline V gene lookup returns CDR1 ENHRY and CDR2 SYGVKD. The CDR3 runs to 15 residues. Trimming stripped 7 bases from V and 2 bases from J, with 14 bases between. Notes on the study in general: Significant enrichment of disease-linked clones was reported in matched ankylosing spondylitis synovial fluid.

5'-RACE, quantitative and with molecular barcodes, yielded the TCR beta libraries. TCRdb reanalysed the 5' RACE reads using MiXCR and keeps one entry per CDR3 protein. The sample includes around 160,000 distinct CDR3 sequences, 11% of them seen just once. The origin of this receptor is a male donor with ankylosing spondylitis or in good health (not recorded which). Sequencing was performed on blood, either unsorted or a sorted T cell fraction (not recorded which). The V gene is TRBV10-3, the J gene TRBJ2-2, with TRBD2 as a possible D gene (5 bases). The CDR3 bases are TGTGCCATCACCGGGGAGAGCTCCAACACCGGGGAGCTGTTTTTT. Amino acids: CAITGESSNTGELFF.